This TCR beta chain derives from a study of molecular identifiers for immune sequencing clone quantification. TCRdb re-derived calls from the PCR reads in MiXCR, one entry per CDR3 protein. The repertoire has some 91,000 distinct CDR3 sequences, more than 20% of them found once; the top ten carry 0.94%. This clonotype was counted a single time. The TCR was taken from a human donor in good health. Some libraries in this study had Jurkat cell RNA spiked in. The sequenced sample consisted of naive CD8+ T cells from blood, with Jurkat cell RNA spiked in. Described subset: FACS-sorted CD8+CD4-CCR7+CD45RA+ naive T cells.

The chain's CDR3 is CASSQEKGEVWAPVLTF. In DNA, the CDR3 is TGTGCCAGCAGCCAAGAAAAAGGGGAGGTATGGGCCCCCGTCCTGACTTTC. V usage is TRBV3-1 and J usage is TRBJ2-6; tentative D call: TRBD2 (6 bases). Trimming shortened V by 0 bases and J by 12 bases, and 21 bases separated the two germline ends. The CDR3 runs 17 residues. CDR1 is LGHDT and CDR2 is YNNKEL in the germline V gene (reference sequence).